The clone carrying this T cell receptor (beta chain) was detected ten times or more. The antigen is undetermined. The entry originates in a study of breast tumors, draining lymph nodes, adjacent tissues. MiXCR, run by TCRdb on the multiplex PCR reads, gives a single entry per CDR3 protein. The table has 170,000 or so distinct CDR3 sequences, 30% to 35% seen once; the top ten hold approximately 4.2%. The lymph nodes were axillary draining lymph nodes from breast cancer patients. General study results and limits: Data only fit, rather than demonstrated, lymph node origin of most tumor T cells. Tumor TCR diversity was below lymph nodes but above nontumor tissue. Most tumor T cells seemingly derive from lymph node, then expand in tumor. Compared with basal-like, luminal-like tumors shared significantly more repertoire with nontumor tissue.

The CDR3 totals 15 residues. Per germline, CDR1 DFQATT and CDR2 SNEGSKA (reference sequence). Trimming removed 2 bases at V and 5 bases at J, with 19 bases between. The receptor was isolated from a female donor with breast cancer. Some clones in this sample may be carry-over from other donors' samples. The V gene is TRBV20-1, the J gene TRBJ2-7; D perhaps matches TRBD2 (5 bases). Sequences were obtained from axillary lymph node tissue. The CDR3 spells CSARSGLVSGHEQYF. CDR3 nucleotide sequence: TGCAGTGCTAGAAGCGGCCTCGTATCGGGCCACGAGCAGTACTTC.